Listed below are T cell receptor beta chains from one sample, sequenced in a study of CD8 T cells in Susac syndrome. TCRdb re-called the immunoSEQ multiplex PCR reads with MiXCR, one entry per CDR3 protein. The data contain about 130,000 distinct CDR3 sequences, 85% to 95% of them seen just once; the ten biggest clones take up less than 0.4%. The sequencing input was CD8+ T cells from PBMCs. All receptors come from a human donor with multiple sclerosis. Each CDR3 is given with its conserved first and last residue. D genes are given only for firm matches. Rows may omit the clone size; those that give it use once, few, many or a size class.

size: .
V: TRBV12-3/TRBV12-4
J: TRBJ1-3
D: .
DNA: TGTGCCAGCAGAGTCGCGCCCGGAAACACCATATATTTT
CDR3: CASRVAPGNTIYF

size: once
V: TRBV20-1
J: TRBJ2-7
D: TRBD2
DNA: TGCAGTGCCGCTCCGGTGCGGGGGGGTTACGAGCAGTACTTC
CDR3: CSAAPVRGGYEQYF

size: .
V: TRBV2
J: TRBJ2-7
D: .
DNA: TGTGCCAGCAGTTACGGAGGGGACCCCTCCTACGAGCAGTACTTC
CDR3: CASSYGGDPSYEQYF

size: .
V: TRBV5-1
J: TRBJ2-3
D: TRBD2
DNA: TGCGCCAGCAGCTTGGGAACTAGCGGGGGGCCAGATACGCAGTATTTT
CDR3: CASSLGTSGGPDTQYF

size: .
V: TRBV10-3
J: TRBJ2-3
D: TRBD1
DNA: TGTGCCATCAGTGAATCCGGGACAGCCTCCGCGTTGACAGATACGCAGTATTTT
CDR3: CAISESGTASALTDTQYF

size: .
V: TRBV7-9
J: TRBJ1-1
D: .
DNA: TGTGCCAGCAGTTATCATGGGAAGGCAGCTTTCTTT
CDR3: CASSYHGKAAFF

size: .
V: TRBV6-5
J: TRBJ1-5
D: .
DNA: TGTGCCAGCTCGGCCAATTGGGCCCAGCCCCAGCATTTT
CDR3: CASSANWAQPQHF

size: .
V: TRBV6-5
J: TRBJ1-1
D: .
DNA: TGTGCCAGCGTGAACAGAGCTCTGAACACTGAAGCTTTCTTT
CDR3: CASVNRALNTEAFF

size: .
V: TRBV11-2
J: TRBJ2-2
D: TRBD2
DNA: TGTGCCAGCAGCACGGGACTAGCGGGAGTGGTCACCGGGGAGCTGTTTTTT
CDR3: CASSTGLAGVVTGELFF

size: .
V: TRBV19
J: TRBJ1-2
D: TRBD1
DNA: TGTGCCAGTAGTGGACAGGGGGCCTGGGGCTACACCTTC
CDR3: CASSGQGAWGYTF

size: .
V: TRBV28
J: TRBJ1-2
D: TRBD1
DNA: TGTGCCTCCGGGACAGGGGGTACCAACTATGGCTACACCTTC
CDR3: CASGTGGTNYGYTF

size: .
V: TRBV5-6
J: TRBJ2-1
D: TRBD1
DNA: TGTGCCAGCAGCGACCAGGGGGCTGAGCAGTTCTTC
CDR3: CASSDQGAEQFF

size: .
V: TRBV6-6
J: TRBJ1-5
D: .
DNA: TGTGCCAGCAGTGACGACCTGGAGGGCAATCAGCCCCAGCATTTT
CDR3: CASSDDLEGNQPQHF

size: once
V: TRBV19
J: TRBJ1-5
D: .
DNA: TGTGCCAGTAGTAGGGGTGATCAGCCCCAGCATTTT
CDR3: CASSRGDQPQHF

size: .
V: TRBV7-9
J: TRBJ2-7
D: .
DNA: TGTGCCAGCAGCTTAGCGGGCGGCGGCAGTTTTTACGAGCAGTACTTC
CDR3: CASSLAGGGSFYEQYF

size: .
V: TRBV27
J: TRBJ2-3
D: TRBD1
DNA: TGTGCCAGCAGTTTGGGGACAGGGGCTGTAGATACGCAGTATTTT
CDR3: CASSLGTGAVDTQYF

size: .
V: TRBV5-4
J: TRBJ2-5
D: TRBD2
DNA: TGTGCCAGCAGCTCGGTTCTAGCGGGCGTTTACCAAGAGACCCAGTACTTC
CDR3: CASSSVLAGVYQETQYF

size: .
V: TRBV15
J: TRBJ1-1
D: TRBD1
DNA: TGTGCCACCAGCAGTCTTTCAGGGGGCTCCCCTGAAGCTTTCTTT
CDR3: CATSSLSGGSPEAFF

size: .
V: TRBV19
J: TRBJ2-1
D: .
DNA: TGTGCCAGTAGTATATTTGGACTAGAGCAGTTCTTC
CDR3: CASSIFGLEQFF

size: .
V: TRBV4-1
J: TRBJ2-3
D: .
DNA: TGCGCCAGCAGCCAAGACCAGGGGAGTGGAGATACGCAGTATTTT
CDR3: CASSQDQGSGDTQYF

size: .
V: TRBV7-9
J: TRBJ2-1
D: TRBD1
DNA: TGTGCCAGCAGCTTCGGGACAGGGGTCCACAATGAGCAGTTCTTC
CDR3: CASSFGTGVHNEQFF